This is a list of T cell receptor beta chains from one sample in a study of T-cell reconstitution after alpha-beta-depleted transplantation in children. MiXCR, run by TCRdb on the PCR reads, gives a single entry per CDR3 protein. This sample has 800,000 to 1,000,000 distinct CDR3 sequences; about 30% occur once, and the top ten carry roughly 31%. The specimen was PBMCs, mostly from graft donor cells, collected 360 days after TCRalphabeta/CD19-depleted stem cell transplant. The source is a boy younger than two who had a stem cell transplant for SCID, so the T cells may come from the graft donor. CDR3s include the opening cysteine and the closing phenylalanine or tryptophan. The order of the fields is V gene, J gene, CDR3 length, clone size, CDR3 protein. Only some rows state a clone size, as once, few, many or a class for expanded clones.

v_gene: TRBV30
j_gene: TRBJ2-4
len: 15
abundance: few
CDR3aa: CAWSVLGLAKNIQYF

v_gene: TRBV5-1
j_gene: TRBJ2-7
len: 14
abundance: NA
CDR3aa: CASSLDLVAGEQYF

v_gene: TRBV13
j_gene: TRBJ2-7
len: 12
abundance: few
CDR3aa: CASSLVSLEQYF

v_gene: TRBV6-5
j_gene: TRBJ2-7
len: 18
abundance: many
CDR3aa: CASSYAGTSGVLGYEQYF

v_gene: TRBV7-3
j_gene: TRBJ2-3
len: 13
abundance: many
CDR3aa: CASSLSGGDTQYF

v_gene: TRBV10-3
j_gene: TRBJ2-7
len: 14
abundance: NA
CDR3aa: CAISAPGPGGWQYF

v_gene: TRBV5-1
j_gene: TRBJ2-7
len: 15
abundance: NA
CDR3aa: CASSSIRDSSYEQYF

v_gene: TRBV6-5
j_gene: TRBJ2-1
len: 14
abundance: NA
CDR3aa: CASSYQTGYNEQFF

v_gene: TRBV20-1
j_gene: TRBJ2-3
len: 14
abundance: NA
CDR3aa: CSARTGTSIDTQYF

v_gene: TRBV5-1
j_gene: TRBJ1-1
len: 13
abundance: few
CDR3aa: CASFKWPNTEAFF

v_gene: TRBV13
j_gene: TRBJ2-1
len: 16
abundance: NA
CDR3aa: CASSFTLAGGNDEQFF

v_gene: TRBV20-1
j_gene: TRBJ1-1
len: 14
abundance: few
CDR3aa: CSANEDSLNTEAFF

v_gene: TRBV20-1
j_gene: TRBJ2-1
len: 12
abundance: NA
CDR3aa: CSASLVGNEQFF

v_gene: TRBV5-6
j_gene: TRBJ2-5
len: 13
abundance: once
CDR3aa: CDSIRGSQETQYF

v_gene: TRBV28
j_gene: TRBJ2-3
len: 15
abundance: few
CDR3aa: CASRDRGKSTDTQYF

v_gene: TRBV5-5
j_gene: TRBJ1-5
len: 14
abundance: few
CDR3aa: CASSQGKSNQPQHF

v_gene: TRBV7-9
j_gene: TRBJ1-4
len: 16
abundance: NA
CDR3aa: CASSRPRDSLNEKLFF

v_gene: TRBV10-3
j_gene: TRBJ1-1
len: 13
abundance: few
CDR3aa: CAITQGSVDEAFF

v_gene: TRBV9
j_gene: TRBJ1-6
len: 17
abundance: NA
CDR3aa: CASSAHGGRQGGSPLHF

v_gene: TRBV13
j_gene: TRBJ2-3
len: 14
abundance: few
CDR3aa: CASSTQTSTDTQYF

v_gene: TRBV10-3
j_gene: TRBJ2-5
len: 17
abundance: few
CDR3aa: CAISEYLGQIEQETQYF

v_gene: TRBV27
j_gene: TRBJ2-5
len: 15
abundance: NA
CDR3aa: CASSLWDSAGETQYF

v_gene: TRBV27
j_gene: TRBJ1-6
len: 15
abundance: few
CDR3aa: CASSWGFSYNSPLHF

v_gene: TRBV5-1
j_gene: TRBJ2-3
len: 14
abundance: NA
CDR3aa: CASSGGVWGDTQYF

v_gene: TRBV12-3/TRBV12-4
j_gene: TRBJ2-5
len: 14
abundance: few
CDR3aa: CASSLSRRWETQYF

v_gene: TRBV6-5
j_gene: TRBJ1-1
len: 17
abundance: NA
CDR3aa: CASSYTMSAVGSTEAFF

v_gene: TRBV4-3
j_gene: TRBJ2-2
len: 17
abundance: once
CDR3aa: CASSQGALAGASGELFF

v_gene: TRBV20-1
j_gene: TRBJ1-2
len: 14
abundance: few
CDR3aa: CSARPDLANYGYTF